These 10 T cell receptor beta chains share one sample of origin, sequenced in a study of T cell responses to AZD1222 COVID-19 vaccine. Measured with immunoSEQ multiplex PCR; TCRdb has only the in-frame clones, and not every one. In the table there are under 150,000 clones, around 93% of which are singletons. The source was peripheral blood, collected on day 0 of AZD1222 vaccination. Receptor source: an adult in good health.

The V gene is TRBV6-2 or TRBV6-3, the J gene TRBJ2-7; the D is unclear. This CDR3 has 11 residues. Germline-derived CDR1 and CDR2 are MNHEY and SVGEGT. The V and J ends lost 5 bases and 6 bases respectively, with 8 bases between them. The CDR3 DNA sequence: TGTGCCAGCAGTAGTTCTCGCGAGCAGTACTTC. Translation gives CASSSSREQYF.

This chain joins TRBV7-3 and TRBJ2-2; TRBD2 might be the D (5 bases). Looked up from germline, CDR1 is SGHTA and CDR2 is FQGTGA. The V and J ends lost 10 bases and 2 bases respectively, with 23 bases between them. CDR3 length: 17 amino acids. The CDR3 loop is CATSVGTRTENTGELFF. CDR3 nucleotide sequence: TGTGCCACTTCCGTCGGAACTAGGACGGAAAACACCGGGGAGCTGTTTTTT. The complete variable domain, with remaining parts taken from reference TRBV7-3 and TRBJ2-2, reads GAGVSQTPSNKVTEKGKYVELRCDPISGHTALYWYRQSLGQGPEFLIYFQGTGAADDSGLPNDRFFAVRPEGSVSTLKIQRTERGDSAVYLCATSVGTRTENTGELFFGEGSRLTVL.

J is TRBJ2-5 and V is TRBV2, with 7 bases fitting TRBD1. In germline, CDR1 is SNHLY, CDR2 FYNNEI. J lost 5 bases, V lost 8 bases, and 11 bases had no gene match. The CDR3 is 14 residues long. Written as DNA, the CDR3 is TGTGCCAGCTCGGAGATGACAGGGAAGGAGACCCAGTACTTC. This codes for CASSEMTGKETQYF.

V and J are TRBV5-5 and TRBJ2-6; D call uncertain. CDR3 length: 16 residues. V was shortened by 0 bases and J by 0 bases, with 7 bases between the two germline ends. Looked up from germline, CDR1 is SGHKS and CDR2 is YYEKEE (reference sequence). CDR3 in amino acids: CASSLETHSGANVLTF. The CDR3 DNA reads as TGTGCCAGCAGCTTGGAGACTCACTCTGGGGCCAACGTCCTGACTTTC.

The CDR3 reads CASSPPGQGMNTEAFF. As DNA, the CDR3 is TGTGCCAGCAGCCCTCCGGGACAGGGGATGAACACTGAAGCTTTCTTT. The chain combines TRBV11-3 with TRBJ1-1, with TRBD1 identical over 10 bases. This CDR3 is 16 amino acids long. The germline gives CDR1 SGHNT, CDR2 YENEEA. V lost 5 bases to trimming and J lost 0 bases; unmatched junction nucleotides: 6.

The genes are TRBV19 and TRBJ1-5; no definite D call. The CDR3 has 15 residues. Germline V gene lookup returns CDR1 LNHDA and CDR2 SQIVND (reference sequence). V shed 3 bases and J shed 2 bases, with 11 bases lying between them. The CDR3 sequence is CASSIFHRGNQPQHF. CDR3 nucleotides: TGTGCCAGTAGTATCTTTCACCGAGGCAATCAGCCCCAGCATTTT.

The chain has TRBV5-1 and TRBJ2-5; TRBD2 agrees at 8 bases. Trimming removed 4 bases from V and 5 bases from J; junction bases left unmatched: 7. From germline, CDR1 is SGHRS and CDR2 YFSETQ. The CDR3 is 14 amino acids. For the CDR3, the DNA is TGCGCCAGCAGCCCAGCGGGAGCCGGGGAGACCCAGTACTTC. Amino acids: CASSPAGAGETQYF.

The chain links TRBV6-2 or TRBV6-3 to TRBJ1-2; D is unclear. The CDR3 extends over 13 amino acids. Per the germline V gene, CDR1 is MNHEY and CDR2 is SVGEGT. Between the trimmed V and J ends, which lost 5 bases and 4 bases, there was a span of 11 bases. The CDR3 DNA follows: TGTGCCAGCAGTCCAGCACAGTTCTATGGCTACACCTTC. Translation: CASSPAQFYGYTF.

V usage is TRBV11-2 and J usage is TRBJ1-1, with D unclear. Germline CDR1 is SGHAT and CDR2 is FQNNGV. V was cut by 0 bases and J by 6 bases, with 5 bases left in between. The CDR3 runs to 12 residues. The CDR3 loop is CASSLEWSEAFF. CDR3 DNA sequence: TGTGCCAGCAGCTTAGAGTGGTCTGAAGCTTTCTTT. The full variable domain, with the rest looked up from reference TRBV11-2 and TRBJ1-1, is EAGVAQSPRYKIIEKRQSVAFWCNPISGHATLYWYQQILGQGPKLLIQFQNNGVVDDSQLPKDRFSAERLKGVDSTLKIQPAKLEDSAVYLCASSLEWSEAFFGQGTRLTVV.

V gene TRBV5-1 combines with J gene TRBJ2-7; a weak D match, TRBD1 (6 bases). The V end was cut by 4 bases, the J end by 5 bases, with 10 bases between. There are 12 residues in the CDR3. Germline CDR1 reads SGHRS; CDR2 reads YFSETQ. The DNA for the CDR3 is TGCGCCAGCAGCCGAGGGGGTGACGAGCAGTACTTC. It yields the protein CASSRGGDEQYF.